This TCR beta chain was found in a study of blood T cell repertoires in COVID-19. As for the study in general: PBMCs, B-cell-depleted T cells, or T cells provided the cDNA or gDNA that made up the material.

TCRdb's copy holds only in-frame clones and misses some; the assay was immunoSEQ multiplex PCR. The sample includes more than 150,000 clones, roughly 82% of them seen just once. This CDR3 is 17 amino acids long. J was trimmed by 2 bases and V by 0 bases; bases with no gene match: 3. Per the germline V gene, CDR1 is MNHEY and CDR2 is SVGEGT. Sequencing was done on a sample of PBMCs or T cells enriched from blood (not recorded which). This receptor was identified in a middle-aged man who had recovered from COVID-19. The genes are TRBV6-2 or TRBV6-3 and TRBJ2-1; TRBD1 matches at 11 bases. The CDR3 DNA reads TGTGCCAGCAGTTACTCGAGGGACAGGGGGGCCTACAATGAGCAGTTCTTC. It specifies CASSYSRDRGAYNEQFF.